Each of the 7 T cell receptor beta chains below was sequenced from the same sample in a study of cytomegalovirus exposure and HLA in healthy donors. The PCR had 60 Vbeta and 13 Jbeta primers. Method: immunoSEQ multiplex PCR; TCRdb's copy keeps in-frame clones and lacks some. In the table there are about 91,000 clones, roughly 60% of which are singletons. Sequencing was done on a sample of PBMCs. The receptors derive from a human donor in good health.

This clone showed up just a few times. The rearrangement links TRBV29-1 to TRBJ2-2, with D perhaps matching TRBD2 (6 bases). Germline-derived CDR1 and CDR2 are SQVTM and ANQGSEA. V dropped 6 bases and J dropped 4 bases, with 15 bases sitting between them. The CDR3 loop spans 14 amino acids. The CDR3, as DNA: TGCAGCGTCGCCACGGGACTTCTCACCGGGGAGCTGTTTTTT. This encodes CSVATGLLTGELFF.

This chain joins TRBV11-2 and TRBJ2-1; 11 bases agree with TRBD1. CDR1 is SGHAT and CDR2 is FQNNGV in the germline V gene. The CDR3 runs 16 residues. V dropped 5 bases and J dropped 2; count of bases not matched to a gene: 5. Written as DNA, the CDR3 is TGTGCCAGCAGCCCCAGGACAGGGGGCCCCTACAATGAGCAGTTCTTC. Translated, it gives CASSPRTGGPYNEQFF.

The rearrangement joins TRBV7-2 to TRBJ2-7, with 8 bases that match TRBD2. This CDR3 comprises 16 residues. Trimming at V came to 5 bases and at J to 1 base, leaving 10 bases not matched to a gene. The germline gives CDR1 SGHTA, CDR2 FQGNSA. DNA for the CDR3: TGTGCCAGCAGCATTAACGGGGGGGGCCTTTCCTACGAGCAGTACTTC. This codes for CASSINGGGLSYEQYF.

The CDR3 nucleotides read TGCGCCAGCAGCTTGGGACAGAACACCGGGGAGCTGTTTTTT. Translated, it gives CASSLGQNTGELFF. The chain couples TRBV5-1 to TRBJ2-2; D is ambiguous. CDR3 length equals 14 residues. With 0 bases removed from V and 1 base from J, the gap between germline ends came to 4 bases. Germline CDR1 reads SGHRS; CDR2 reads YFSETQ.

A single count supports this clone. One end of the junction varies from germline; a read error may be responsible. V is TRBV5-5 and J is TRBJ1-2; D is perhaps TRBD1 (5 bases). The CDR3 consists of 14 residues. In germline, CDR1 is SGHKS, CDR2 YYEKEE (reference sequence). CDR3 nucleotide sequence: TGTACCAGTCAGCCGGGGACTCCTAACTATGGCTACACCTTC. Encoded protein: CTSQPGTPNYGYTF.

This chain connects TRBV2 to TRBJ1-4; 7 bases are a match to TRBD1. CDR3 length equals 12 residues. The junction had 7 bases not matched to a gene; V was cut back by 7 bases and J by 11 bases. The V gene's germline CDR1 is SNHLY and CDR2 FYNNEI. As DNA, the CDR3 is TGTGCCAGCACCATGACAGGGAGCAAACTGTTTTTT. Its protein is CASTMTGSKLFF.

J is TRBJ1-6 and V is TRBV6-5; D is ambiguous. Between the trimmed V and J ends, which lost 2 bases and 8 bases, there was a span of 10 bases. There are 14 residues in the CDR3. Germline V lookup: CDR1 MNHEY, CDR2 SVGAGI. The CDR3 region has the DNA TGTGCCAGCAGTTACAACGGACTAGATTCACCCCTCCACTTT. Translation gives CASSYNGLDSPLHF.